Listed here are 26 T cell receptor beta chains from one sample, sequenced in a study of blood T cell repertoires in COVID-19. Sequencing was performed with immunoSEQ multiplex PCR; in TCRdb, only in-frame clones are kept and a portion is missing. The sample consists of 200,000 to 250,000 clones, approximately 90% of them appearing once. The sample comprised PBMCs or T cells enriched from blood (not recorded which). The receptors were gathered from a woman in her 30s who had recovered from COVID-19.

DNA of the CDR3: TGCGCCAGCAGCCAAGACGCTTGGGGGACAGCGAACACTGAAGCTTTCTTT. Amino acid sequence: CASSQDAWGTANTEAFF. The chain couples TRBV4-3 to TRBJ1-1, with TRBD1 identical over 7 bases. The germline gives CDR1 LGHNA, CDR2 YSLEER. This CDR3 has 17 residues. V lost 0 bases and J lost 1; bases outside the gene matches: 8.

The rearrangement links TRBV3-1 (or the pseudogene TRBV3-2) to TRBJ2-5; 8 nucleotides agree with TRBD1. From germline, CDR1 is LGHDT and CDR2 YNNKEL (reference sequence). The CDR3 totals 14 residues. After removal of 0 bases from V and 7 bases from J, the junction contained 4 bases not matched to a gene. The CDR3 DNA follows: TGTGCCAGCAGCCAAGATCGGACAGGGAGGACCCAGTACTTC. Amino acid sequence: CASSQDRTGRTQYF.

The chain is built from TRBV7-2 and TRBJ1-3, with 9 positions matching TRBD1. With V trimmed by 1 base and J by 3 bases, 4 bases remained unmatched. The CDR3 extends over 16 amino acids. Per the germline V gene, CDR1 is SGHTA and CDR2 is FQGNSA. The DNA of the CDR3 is TGTGCCAGCAGCTTAGAATCGGGACAGGGTGGAAACACCATATATTTT. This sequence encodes CASSLESGQGGNTIYF.

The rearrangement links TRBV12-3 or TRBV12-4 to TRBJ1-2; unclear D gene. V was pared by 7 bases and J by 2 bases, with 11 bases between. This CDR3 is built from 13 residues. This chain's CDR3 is CASTSGWNYGYTF. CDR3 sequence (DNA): TGTGCCAGCACCTCAGGTTGGAACTATGGCTACACCTTC.

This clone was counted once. The CDR3 loop reads CASSLRGGALGGEQYF. CDR3 coding DNA: TGTGCCAGCAGCTTACGGGGAGGGGCGCTGGGCGGGGAGCAGTACTTC. The chain has TRBV7-2 and TRBJ2-7; TRBD2 agrees at 7 bases. J lost 7 bases, V lost 2 bases, and 14 bases had no gene match. Germline values: CDR1 SGHTA, CDR2 FQGNSA. This CDR3 region has 16 residues.

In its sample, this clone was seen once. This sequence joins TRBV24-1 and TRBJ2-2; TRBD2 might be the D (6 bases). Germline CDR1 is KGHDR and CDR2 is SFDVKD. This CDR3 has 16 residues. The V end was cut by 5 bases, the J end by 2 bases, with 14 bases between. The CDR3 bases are TGTGCCACCAGTGTCACCGGGACTGGCAACACCGGGGAGCTGTTTTTT. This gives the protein CATSVTGTGNTGELFF.

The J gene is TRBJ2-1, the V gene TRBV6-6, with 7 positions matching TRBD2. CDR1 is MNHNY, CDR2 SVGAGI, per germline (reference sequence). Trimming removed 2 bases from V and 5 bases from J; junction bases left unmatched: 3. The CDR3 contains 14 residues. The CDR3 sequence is CASSYRDYNNEQFF. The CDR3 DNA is TGTGCCAGCAGTTACCGGGACTACAACAATGAGCAGTTCTTC.

The chain's CDR3 is CASSPPTGGPDSFSYEQYF. CDR3 coding DNA: TGTGCCAGCTCACCCCCTACGGGGGGGCCAGATTCTTTCTCCTACGAGCAGTACTTC. The chain recombines TRBV18 with TRBJ2-7; TRBD2 matches 8 bases. This CDR3 has 19 residues. Per the germline V gene, CDR1 is KGHSH and CDR2 is LQKENI. The V segment lost 3 bases and the J segment 0 bases; nucleotides outside the gene matches: 16.

The CDR3 DNA follows: TGTGCCAGCAGCGAAACCGCTAGCGGGGGGTACAATGAGCAGTTCTTC. Translating gives CASSETASGGYNEQFF. The chain joins TRBV5-6 to TRBJ2-1, with 11 bases aligning to TRBD2. The germline V gene has CDR1 SGHDT and CDR2 YYEEEE. With 4 bases clipped from V and 4 bases from J, the junction kept 7 bases outside the gene matches. CDR3 length equals 16 residues. Together with reference TRBV5-6 and TRBJ2-1, the CDR3 gives the full variable domain: DAGVTQSPTHLIKTRGQQVTLRCSPKSGHDTVSWYQQALGQGPQFIFQYYEEEERQRGNFPDRFSGHQFPNYSSELNVNALLLGDSALYLCASSETASGGYNEQFFGPGTRLTVL.

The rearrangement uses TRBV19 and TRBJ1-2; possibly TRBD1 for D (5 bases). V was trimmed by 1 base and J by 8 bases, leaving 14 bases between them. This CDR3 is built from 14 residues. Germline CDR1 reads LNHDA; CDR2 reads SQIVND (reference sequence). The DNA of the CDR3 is TGTGCCAGTAGTATAGTGGCAGGGATGTCGGGCTACACCTTC. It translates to CASSIVAGMSGYTF.

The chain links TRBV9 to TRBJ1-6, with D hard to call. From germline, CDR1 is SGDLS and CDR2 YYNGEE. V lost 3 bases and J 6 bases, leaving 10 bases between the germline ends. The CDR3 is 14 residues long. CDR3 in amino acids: CASSDWGANSPLHF. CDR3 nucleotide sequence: TGTGCCAGCAGCGATTGGGGAGCTAATTCACCCCTCCACTTT.

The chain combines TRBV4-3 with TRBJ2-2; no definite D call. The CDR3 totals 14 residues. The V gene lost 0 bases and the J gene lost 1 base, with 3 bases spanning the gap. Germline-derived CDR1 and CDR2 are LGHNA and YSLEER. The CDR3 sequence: CASSQDGNTGELFF. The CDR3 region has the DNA TGCGCCAGCAGCCAAGACGGGAACACCGGGGAGCTGTTTTTT.

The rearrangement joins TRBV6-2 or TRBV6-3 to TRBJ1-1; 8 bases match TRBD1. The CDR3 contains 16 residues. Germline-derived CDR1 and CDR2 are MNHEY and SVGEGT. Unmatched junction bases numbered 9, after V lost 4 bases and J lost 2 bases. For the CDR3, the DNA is TGTGCCAGCAGTTTAGACAGGGGAAGGTTAAACACTGAAGCTTTCTTT. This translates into CASSLDRGRLNTEAFF.

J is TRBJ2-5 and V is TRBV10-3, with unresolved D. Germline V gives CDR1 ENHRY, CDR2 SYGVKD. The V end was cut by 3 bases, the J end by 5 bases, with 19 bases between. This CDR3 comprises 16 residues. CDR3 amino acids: CAISDEVSPRFETQYF. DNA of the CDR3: TGTGCCATCAGTGATGAGGTCTCCCCGCGTTTCGAGACCCAGTACTTC.

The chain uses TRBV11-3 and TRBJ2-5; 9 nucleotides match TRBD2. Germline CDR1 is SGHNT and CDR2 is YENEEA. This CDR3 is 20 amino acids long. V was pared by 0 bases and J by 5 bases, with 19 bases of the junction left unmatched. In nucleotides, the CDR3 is TGTGCCAGCAGCTTAGATCAAGTAGCGGGGGCCTTAAGGGCAGTTGAGACCCAGTACTTC. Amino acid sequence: CASSLDQVAGALRAVETQYF.

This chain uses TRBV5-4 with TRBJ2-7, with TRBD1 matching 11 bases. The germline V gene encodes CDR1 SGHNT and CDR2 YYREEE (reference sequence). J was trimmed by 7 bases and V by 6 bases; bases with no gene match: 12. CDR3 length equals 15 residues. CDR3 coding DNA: TGTGCCAGCACCCTACCGGGACAGGGGGTTTATGAGCAGTACTTC. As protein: CASTLPGQGVYEQYF.

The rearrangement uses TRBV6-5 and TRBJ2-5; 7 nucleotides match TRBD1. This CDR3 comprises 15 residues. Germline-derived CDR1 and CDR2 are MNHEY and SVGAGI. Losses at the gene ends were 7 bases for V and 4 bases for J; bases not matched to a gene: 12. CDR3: CASTLNGQVGETQYF. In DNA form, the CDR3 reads TGTGCCAGCACTCTGAATGGACAGGTGGGAGAGACCCAGTACTTC.

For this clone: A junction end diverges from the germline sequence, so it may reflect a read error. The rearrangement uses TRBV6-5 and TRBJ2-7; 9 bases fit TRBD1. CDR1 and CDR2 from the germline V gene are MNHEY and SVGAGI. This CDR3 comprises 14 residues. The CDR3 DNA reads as TGTGCCAGCAGTGACTCCGGGACAGGGAACGAGCAGTACTTC. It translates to CASSDSGTGNEQYF.

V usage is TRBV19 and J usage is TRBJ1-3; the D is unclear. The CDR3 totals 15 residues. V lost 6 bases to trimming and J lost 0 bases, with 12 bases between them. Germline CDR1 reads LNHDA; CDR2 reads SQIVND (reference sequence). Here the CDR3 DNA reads TGTGCCAGTAGGGTGACGGGTGTCTCTGGAAACACCATATATTTT. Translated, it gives CASRVTGVSGNTIYF.

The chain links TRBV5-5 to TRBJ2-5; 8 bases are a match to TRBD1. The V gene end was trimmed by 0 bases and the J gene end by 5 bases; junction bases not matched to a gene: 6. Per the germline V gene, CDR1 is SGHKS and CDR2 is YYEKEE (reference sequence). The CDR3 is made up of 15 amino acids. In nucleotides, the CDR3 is TGTGCCAGCAGCTTGGTTTGGAGACAGGGGGAGACCCAGTACTTC. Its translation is CASSLVWRQGETQYF. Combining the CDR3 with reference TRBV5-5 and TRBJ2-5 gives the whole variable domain DAGVTQSPTHLIKTRGQQVTLRCSPISGHKSVSWYQQVLGQGPQFIFQYYEKEERGRGNFPDRFSARQFPNYSSELNVNALLLGDSALYLCASSLVWRQGETQYFGPGTRLLVL.

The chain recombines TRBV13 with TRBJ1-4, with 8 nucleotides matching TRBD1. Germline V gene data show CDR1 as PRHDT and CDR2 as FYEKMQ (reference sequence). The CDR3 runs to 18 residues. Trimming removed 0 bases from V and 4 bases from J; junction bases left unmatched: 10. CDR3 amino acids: CASSLGPGTGDRNEKLFF. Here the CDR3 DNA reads TGTGCCAGCAGCTTAGGTCCGGGGACAGGCGACCGTAATGAAAAACTGTTTTTT.

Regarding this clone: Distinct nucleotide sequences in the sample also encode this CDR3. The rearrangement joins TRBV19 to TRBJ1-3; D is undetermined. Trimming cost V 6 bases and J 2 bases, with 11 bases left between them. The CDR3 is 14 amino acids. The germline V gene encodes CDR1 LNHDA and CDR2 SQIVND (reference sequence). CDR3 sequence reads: CASSPAGTGNTIYF. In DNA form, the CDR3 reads TGTGCCAGTAGCCCGGCGGGGACTGGAAACACCATATATTTT. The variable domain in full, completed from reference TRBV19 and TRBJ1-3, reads DGGITQSPKYLFRKEGQNVTLSCEQNLNHDAMYWYRQDPGQGLRLIYYSQIVNDFQKGDIAEGYSVSREKKESFPLTVTSAQKNPTAFYLCASSPAGTGNTIYFGEGSWLTVV.

Here the CDR3 DNA reads TGTGCCAGTAGTCTCCGCCAGGAGGTGGGAAATTCACCCCTCCACTTT. Translation: CASSLRQEVGNSPLHF. J is TRBJ1-6 and V is TRBV19; unclear D gene. This CDR3 comprises 16 residues. With 5 bases removed from V and 7 bases from J, the gap between germline ends came to 18 bases. Germline assignment: CDR1 LNHDA and CDR2 SQIVND (reference sequence).

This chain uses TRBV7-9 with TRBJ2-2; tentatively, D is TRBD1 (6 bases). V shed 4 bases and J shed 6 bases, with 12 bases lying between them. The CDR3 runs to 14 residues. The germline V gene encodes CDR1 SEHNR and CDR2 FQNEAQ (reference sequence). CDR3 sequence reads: CASSSTGLAGELFF. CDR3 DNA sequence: TGTGCCAGCAGCTCAACAGGGTTGGCCGGGGAGCTGTTTTTT.

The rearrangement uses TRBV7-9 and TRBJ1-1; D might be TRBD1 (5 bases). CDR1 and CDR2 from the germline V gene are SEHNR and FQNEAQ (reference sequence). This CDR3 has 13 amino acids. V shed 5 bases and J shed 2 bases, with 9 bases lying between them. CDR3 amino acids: CASSRGTNTEAFF. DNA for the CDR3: TGTGCCAGCAGCCGGGGGACTAACACTGAAGCTTTCTTT.

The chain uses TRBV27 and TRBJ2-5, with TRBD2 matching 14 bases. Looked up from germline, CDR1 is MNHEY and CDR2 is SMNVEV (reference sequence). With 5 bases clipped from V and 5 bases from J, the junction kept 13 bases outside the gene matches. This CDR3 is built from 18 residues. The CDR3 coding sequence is TGTGCCAGCAGTAGATCCTGGACTAGCGGGGGGCTACTTGAGACCCAGTACTTC. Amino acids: CASSRSWTSGGLLETQYF.